The next 22 T cell receptor beta chains were all read from a single sample in a study of cytomegalovirus exposure and HLA in healthy donors. It was with 60 Vbeta and 13 Jbeta primers that the PCR ran. Profiling relied on immunoSEQ multiplex PCR, and the TCRdb table lists in-frame clones only, not all of them. Seen here are 150,000 to 200,000 clones, roughly 70% observed once, and the top ten hold less than 3.5%. Source material: PBMCs. The receptor source for this set is a middle-aged woman in good health and CMV-seropositive.

This clone has just one count. The chain uses TRBV5-1 and TRBJ2-3, with D perhaps TRBD1 (6 bases). Germline V CDR1 and CDR2: SGHRS, YFSETQ. Trimming took 0 bases from V and 2 from J, leaving 10 bases between them. This CDR3 contains 15 residues. The CDR3 DNA sequence: TGCGCCAGCAGCTTGGCCGGACAGCCCACAGATACGCAGTATTTT. Translation: CASSLAGQPTDTQYF.

The chain couples TRBV6-5 to TRBJ2-2, with a tentative D call TRBD1 (5 bases). Germline CDR1 MNHEY, CDR2 SVGAGI. The ends were cut back, 3 bases at V and 5 bases at J, with 10 bases in the middle. The CDR3 spans 14 residues. The CDR3 DNA is TGTGCCAGCAGTTATCCCCAGGGAACCGGGGAGCTGTTTTTT. Its protein product is CASSYPQGTGELFF.

The rearrangement links TRBV6-1 to TRBJ2-7, with 10 bases aligning to TRBD1. The germline CDR1 and CDR2 sequences are MNHNS and SASEGT. V gave up 6 bases and J gave up 3 bases; unmatched junction bases: 2. CDR3 size: 13 residues. CDR3 DNA: TGTGCCAGCAGGGGGACAGGGGACTACGAGCAGTACTTC. Translating gives CASRGTGDYEQYF.

The V call is TRBV28, the J call TRBJ2-1; TRBD2 agrees at 10 bases. This CDR3 contains 16 residues. With V trimmed by 4 bases and J by 5 bases, 8 bases remained unmatched. CDR1 is MDHEN and CDR2 is SYDVKM in the germline V gene. The CDR3 is CASSYLGLAGDNEQFF. In DNA, the CDR3 is TGTGCCAGCAGTTACCTCGGGCTAGCGGGAGACAATGAGCAGTTCTTC.

This clone was observed a single time. This chain uses TRBV2 with TRBJ2-1, with D possibly matching TRBD2 (5 bases). V gave up 4 bases and J gave up 13 bases, with 8 bases separating them. The CDR3 sequence is 10 residues long. CDR1 is SNHLY, CDR2 FYNNEI, per germline. The CDR3 bases are TGTGCCAGCAGTGCGAGGGAACAGTTCTTC. It is translated as CASSAREQFF.

The V and J genes are TRBV10-2 and TRBJ1-2, with TRBD1 matching over 7 bases. The trim removed 5 bases at V and 8 bases at J, leaving 14 bases unmatched. This CDR3 is 15 amino acids long. The germline gives CDR1 WSHSY, CDR2 SAAADI. For the CDR3, the DNA is TGCGCCAGCAGTTGGGGACAGACCTCTGGTGAAGGCTACACCTTC. This translates into CASSWGQTSGEGYTF.

The chain recombines TRBV13 with TRBJ2-2, with 10 bases identical to TRBD2. The CDR3 loop spans 16 amino acids. Germline CDR1 is PRHDT and CDR2 is FYEKMQ (reference sequence). J gave up 3 bases and V 0 bases, and 1 base lay outside the gene matches. CDR3 loop: CASSLGLAGYTGELFF. CDR3 DNA: TGTGCCAGCAGCTTAGGACTAGCGGGGTACACCGGGGAGCTGTTTTTT.

J is TRBJ2-4 and V is TRBV5-1; TRBD2 agrees at 7 bases. Germline values: CDR1 SGHRS, CDR2 YFSETQ. The junction had 6 bases not matched to a gene; V was cut back by 3 bases and J by 9 bases. The CDR3 spans 13 residues. This CDR3 is CASSYREEGIQYF. DNA for the CDR3: TGCGCCAGCAGCTACCGGGAGGAGGGCATTCAGTACTTC.

This clone was observed a handful of times. The CDR3 protein is CASSRREFGELFF. The CDR3 coding sequence is TGTGCCAGCAGCCGAAGGGAGTTCGGGGAGCTGTTTTTT. This chain connects TRBV5-6 to TRBJ2-2; a weak D match, TRBD2 (5 bases). Looked up from germline, CDR1 is SGHDT and CDR2 is YYEEEE. V was pared by 4 bases and J by 7 bases, with 11 bases between. The CDR3 consists of 13 residues.

The J gene is TRBJ2-7, the V gene TRBV6-5, with TRBD1 identical over 7 bases. The CDR3 runs 14 residues. Germline values: CDR1 MNHEY, CDR2 SVGAGI. After removal of 6 bases from V and 2 bases from J, the junction contained 7 bases not matched to a gene. The CDR3 region is CASSSDRAAYEQYF. The CDR3 DNA follows: TGTGCCAGCAGCAGCGACAGGGCCGCCTACGAGCAGTACTTC.

The chain combines TRBV28 with TRBJ2-7; 11 bases fit TRBD1. This CDR3 comprises 16 residues. With 0 bases clipped from V and 3 bases from J, the junction kept 4 bases outside the gene matches. Germline V lookup: CDR1 MDHEN, CDR2 SYDVKM. CDR3 coding DNA: TGTGCCAGCAGTTTATGGGGGACAGGGGGGTACTACGAGCAGTACTTC. This gives the protein CASSLWGTGGYYEQYF.

The chain is built from TRBV29-1 and TRBJ2-5; D perhaps matches TRBD1 (6 bases). V lost 2 bases and J lost 3, with 10 bases in between. This CDR3 has 13 residues. Germline V gene lookup returns CDR1 SQVTM and CDR2 ANQGSEA. The CDR3 DNA follows: TGCAGCGTTGAAACAGGGCGGGAAGAGACCCAGTACTTC. Its translation is CSVETGREETQYF.

The J gene is TRBJ2-3, the V gene TRBV10-3, with 14 bases lining up with TRBD2. The V segment lost 4 bases and the J segment 1 base; nucleotides outside the gene matches: 4. CDR3 size: 17 residues. The germline CDR1 and CDR2 sequences are ENHRY and SYGVKD. The CDR3 sequence is CAISGGLAGARTDTQYF. In DNA form, the CDR3 reads TGTGCCATCAGTGGGGGACTAGCGGGGGCTCGCACAGATACGCAGTATTTT.

This clone has more than one count but fewer than ten. The chain combines TRBV9 with TRBJ1-4, with 9 nucleotides matching TRBD1. The junction had 5 bases not matched to a gene; V was cut back by 0 bases and J by 8 bases. From germline, CDR1 is SGDLS and CDR2 YYNGEE. CDR3 length equals 15 residues. The CDR3 sequence is CASSVGTGEGEKLFF. CDR3 sequence (DNA): TGTGCCAGCAGCGTAGGGACAGGGGAGGGGGAAAAACTGTTTTTT.

The V and J genes are TRBV7-3 and TRBJ2-7; 11 bases match TRBD2. Losses at the gene ends were 4 bases for V and 0 bases for J; bases not matched to a gene: 5. The germline gives CDR1 SGHTA, CDR2 FQGTGA. This CDR3 has 16 amino acids. CDR3 bases: TGTGCCAGCAGCTCCCAACTAGCGGGGGTCTCCTACGAGCAGTACTTC. Its translation: CASSSQLAGVSYEQYF.

This clone occurred a few times. J is TRBJ1-4 and V is TRBV5-1; D ambiguous. V lost 6 bases and J 0 bases, leaving 12 bases between the germline ends. This CDR3 comprises 15 residues. CDR1 and CDR2 from the germline V gene are SGHRS and YFSETQ. Here the CDR3 DNA reads TGCGCCAGCACCCCTGGGCAGACAACTAATGAAAAACTGTTTTTT. As protein: CASTPGQTTNEKLFF.

This chain uses TRBV6-5 with TRBJ2-7; 12 bases are a match to TRBD2. In germline, CDR1 is MNHEY, CDR2 SVGAGI. J lost 5 bases, V lost 6 bases, and 5 bases had no gene match. This CDR3 is 14 amino acids long. The CDR3 DNA follows: TGTGCCAGCAGACGGACTAGCGGGAATGACGAGCAGTACTTC. Translation: CASRRTSGNDEQYF.

The chain has TRBV5-4 and TRBJ1-4; D unclear. The CDR3 is made up of 16 amino acids. The V end was cut by 2 bases, the J end by 5 bases, with 16 bases between. Germline V gives CDR1 SGHNT, CDR2 YYREEE (reference sequence). The CDR3 sequence: CASSFGDRSMNEKLFF. DNA of the CDR3: TGTGCCAGCAGCTTCGGAGACCGCAGCATGAATGAAAAACTGTTTTTT.

The chain links TRBV6-6 to TRBJ1-1; 7 bases are a match to TRBD1. The CDR3 length is 13 residues. V lost 4 bases, J lost 10 bases, and 9 bases stayed unmatched. CDR1 is MNHNY, CDR2 SVGAGI, per germline (reference sequence). This CDR3 reads CASSSQTGKGAFF. The DNA of the CDR3 is TGTGCCAGCAGTTCGCAGACAGGGAAGGGAGCTTTCTTT.

This clone was detected only a few times. The V and J genes are TRBV28 and TRBJ2-6; 10 bases line up with TRBD1. After removal of 5 bases from V and 8 bases from J, the junction contained 3 bases not matched to a gene. Germline V gene sequence: CDR1 MDHEN, CDR2 SYDVKM. This CDR3 is 14 amino acids long. The CDR3 region has the DNA TGTGCCAGCAGTCCGGGACAGGGGTCCAACGTCCTGACTTTC. It encodes CASSPGQGSNVLTF.

A few counts support this clone. The genes are TRBV7-9 and TRBJ2-5; 7 nucleotides align to TRBD1. The better agreement between TRBJ2-7 and the DNA end casts doubt on the J call. Germline CDR1 and CDR2: SEHNR and FQNEAQ (reference sequence). CDR3 size: 13 residues. CDR3 region: CASSRDRTYEQYF. The CDR3 DNA is TGTGCCAGCAGCCGGGACAGAACCTACGAGCAGTACTTC.

The rearrangement joins TRBV9 to TRBJ2-7; D unclear. The CDR3 spans 15 residues. Germline V gene lookup returns CDR1 SGDLS and CDR2 YYNGEE. V lost 4 bases, J lost 0 bases, and 14 bases lay in between. CDR3 nucleotides: TGTGCCAGCAGCCCCGGTCGGTGGAGCTCCTACGAGCAGTACTTC. This encodes CASSPGRWSSYEQYF.